This TCR beta chain was profiled in a study of blood T cell repertoires in COVID-19. The CDR3 is 15 residues long. CDR1 is GTSNPN and CDR2 is SVGIG in the germline V gene (reference sequence). Unmatched junction bases numbered 10, after V lost 7 bases and J lost 2 bases. The data were produced by immunoSEQ multiplex PCR, yet TCRdb's version contains in-frame clones alone and is incomplete. The profile shows around 70,000 clones, approximately 78% of them singletons. This rearrangement joins TRBV30 to TRBJ2-3; TRBD1 agrees at 9 bases. The TCR sequence derives from a human donor in a cohort sampled during active COVID-19. The sequenced sample consisted of peripheral blood. The CDR3 region has the DNA TGTGCCTCGACCACGGGACAGGGTTTCACAGATACGCAGTATTTT. Protein product: CASTTGQGFTDTQYF.